A single sample is the source of the 21 T cell receptor beta chains below, sequenced in a study of T cell repertoires in cytomegalovirus infection. Using its own MiXCR run on the reads, TCRdb lists one record per CDR3 protein. The data show about 920,000 distinct CDR3 sequences, roughly 31% seen once. No antigen has been assigned to these receptors. This sample comprised cultured CD8+ T cells from PBMCs, obtained from culture after CMV antigen stimulation. The receptors here all came from a human donor in good health (CMV status not recorded). Some clones in this sample may be carry-over from other donors' samples.

The chain has TRBV9 and TRBJ2-1; no reliable D call. From germline, CDR1 is SGDLS and CDR2 YYNGEE. This CDR3 region has 15 residues. The germline V and J ends were trimmed by 7 bases and 0 bases, with 14 bases remaining between them. The CDR3 coding sequence is TGTGCCAGCCAAGACCCGACGAGCTCCTACAATGAGCAGTTCTTC. Its protein is CASQDPTSSYNEQFF. The full variable domain, rest sourced from reference TRBV9 and TRBJ2-1, is DSGVTQTPKHLITATGQRVTLRCSPRSGDLSVYWYQQSLDQGLQFLIQYYNGEERAKGNILERFSAQQFPDLHSELNLSSLELGDSALYFCASQDPTSSYNEQFFGPGTRLTVL.

The V and J genes are TRBV29-1 and TRBJ2-7; D is possibly TRBD2 (6 bases). The CDR3 runs to 13 residues. CDR1 SQVTM and CDR2 ANQGSEA come from the germline V gene. V lost 5 bases to trimming and J lost 0 bases, with 11 bases between them. The CDR3 coding sequence is TGCAGCGTTAAAACCGGGAGCTCCTACGAGCAGTACGTC. Amino acids: CSVKTGSSYEQYV.

At least ten counts were recorded for this clonotype. V and J are TRBV3-1 and TRBJ2-6; 10 bases agree with TRBD2. Germline lookup yields CDR1 LGHDT and CDR2 YNNKEL (reference sequence). Unmatched junction bases numbered 10, after V lost 1 base and J lost 4 bases. This CDR3 has 19 amino acids. The DNA for the CDR3 is TGTGCCAGCAGCCAAGGGCTAGCGGGGGCCACGTGGGGGGCCAACGTCCTGACTTTC. Protein: CASSQGLAGATWGANVLTF. The variable domain in full, completed from reference TRBV3-1 and TRBJ2-6, reads DTAVSQTPKYLVTQMGNDKSIKCEQNLGHDTMYWYKQDSKKFLKIMFSYNNKELIINETVPNRFSPKSPDKAHLNLHINSLELGDSAVYFCASSQGLAGATWGANVLTFGAGSRLTVL.

This clonotype was seen only a few times. V and J are TRBV7-2 and TRBJ1-2; D perhaps matches TRBD1 (5 bases). V was pared by 2 bases and J by 4 bases, with 17 bases between. The CDR3 loop spans 16 amino acids. Per the germline V gene, CDR1 is SGHTA and CDR2 is FQGNSA. This CDR3 is CASSLPLVGTVYGYTF. Written as DNA, the CDR3 is TGTGCCAGCAGCTTACCGCTCGTTGGGACCGTCTATGGCTACACCTTC.

A remark on this clonotype: This may stem from a read error, because a much larger clone lies one nucleotide away. The chain has TRBV7-2 and TRBJ2-3, with D perhaps TRBD1 or TRBD2 (5 bases each). The V gene lost 5 bases and the J gene lost 3 bases, with 24 bases spanning the gap. CDR3 length: 18 amino acids. Germline V gene sequence: CDR1 SGHTA, CDR2 FQGNSA. The CDR3 spells CTSSPGPNPLGLTDTQYF. DNA for the CDR3: TGTACCAGCAGCCCGGGACCTAACCCCCTAGGACTTACAGATACGCAGTATTTT.

This clonotype was found many times. V usage is TRBV7-2 and J usage is TRBJ2-3; D unresolved. CDR1 is SGHTA, CDR2 FQGNSA, per germline. The V and J ends lost 1 base and 0 bases respectively, with 5 bases between them. This CDR3 contains 14 residues. In nucleotides, the CDR3 is TGTGCCAGCAGCTTAGACTTAAGCACAGATACGCAGTATTTT. Its protein product is CASSLDLSTDTQYF. Together with reference TRBV7-2 and TRBJ2-3, the CDR3 gives the full variable domain: GAGVSQSPSNKVTEKGKDVELRCDPISGHTALYWYRQSLGQGLEFLIYFQGNSAPDKSGLPSDRFSAERTGGSVSTLTIQRTQQEDSAVYLCASSLDLSTDTQYFGPGTRLTVL.

There are a few counts of this clonotype. J is TRBJ1-3 and V is TRBV7-8; D uncertain. Deletions cut 1 base from V and 0 bases from J, with 4 bases between. The CDR3 sequence is 14 residues long. The germline gives CDR1 SGHVS, CDR2 FQNEAQ. CDR3 DNA sequence: TGTGCCAGCAGCTTAGTGGCCTCTGGAAACACCATATATTTT. This codes for CASSLVASGNTIYF.

The table lists this clonotype with many counts. CDR3 sequence (DNA): TGTGCCAGCAGTGACGTGGGTCTAGGCAATGAGCAGTTCTTC. Translating it yields CASSDVGLGNEQFF. This sequence joins TRBV6-1 and TRBJ2-1; no clear D gene. Trimming cost V 3 bases and J 6 bases, with 12 bases left between them. Germline-derived CDR1 and CDR2 are MNHNS and SASEGT. This CDR3 region has 14 residues.

This clonotype has more than one count but fewer than ten. The chain employs TRBV7-9 and TRBJ1-2; D is ambiguous. CDR3 size: 13 residues. CDR1 and CDR2 (germline): SEHNR, FQNEAQ (reference sequence). The V end was cut by 6 bases, the J end by 2 bases, with 10 bases between. CDR3 loop: CASRPTDNYGYTF. The CDR3 DNA reads TGTGCCAGCAGACCGACGGACAACTATGGCTACACCTTC. The full variable domain, its missing parts supplied by reference TRBV7-9 and TRBJ1-2, is DTGVSQNPRHKITKRGQNVTFRCDPISEHNRLYWYRQTLGQGPEFLTYFQNEAQLEKSRLLSDRFSAERPKGSFSTLEIQRTEQGDSAMYLCASRPTDNYGYTFGSGTRLTVV.

This rearrangement joins TRBV7-9 to TRBJ2-1; possibly TRBD1 for D (6 bases). Germline V lookup: CDR1 SEHNR, CDR2 FQNEAQ (reference sequence). This CDR3 contains 16 residues. Trimming shortened V by 5 bases and J by 0 bases, and 14 bases separated the two germline ends. CDR3 DNA sequence: TGTGCCAGCAGCAGTCCGGGACACATCTCCTACAATGAGCAGTTCTTC. This codes for CASSSPGHISYNEQFF.

This clonotype came up a few times. The J gene is TRBJ2-3, the V gene TRBV7-8; D may correspond to TRBD1 or TRBD2 (5 bases each). The CDR3 is made up of 15 amino acids. Germline CDR1 and CDR2: SGHVS and FQNEAQ. Trimming pared 7 bases from V and 0 bases from J, leaving 14 bases between. As DNA, the CDR3 is TGTGCCAGCACCACTTACGAGGGGAGCACAGATACGCAGTATTTT. It specifies CASTTYEGSTDTQYF.

This clonotype showed up just a few times. The genes are TRBV24-1 and TRBJ2-1, with TRBD2 as a possible D gene (6 bases). V was clipped by 5 bases and J by 2 bases, with 15 bases between them. The CDR3 is 16 amino acids. Germline CDR1 is KGHDR and CDR2 is SFDVKD. The CDR3: CATSGPRGGPYNEQFF. The CDR3 coding sequence is TGTGCCACCAGTGGCCCGCGAGGAGGGCCCTACAATGAGCAGTTCTTC.

This clonotype was detected a few times. The chain couples TRBV27 to TRBJ2-7; D not certain. Trimming pared 2 bases from V and 0 bases from J, leaving 5 bases between. Per the germline V gene, CDR1 is MNHEY and CDR2 is SMNVEV (reference sequence). The CDR3 length is 13 residues. CDR3 coding DNA: TGTGCCAGCAGTTTACACCGCTCCTACGAGCAGTACTTC. Translation: CASSLHRSYEQYF.

This clonotype has more than one count but fewer than ten. The chain employs TRBV12-5 and TRBJ1-2, with D perhaps matching TRBD1 (6 bases). V dropped 1 base and J dropped 5 bases, with 17 bases sitting between them. This CDR3 contains 16 residues. CDR1 and CDR2 from the germline V gene are LGHNT and FRNRAP. CDR3 amino acids: CASGLGTVSSRYGYTF. The CDR3 DNA reads TGTGCTAGTGGTTTGGGGACAGTTTCCTCTAGGTATGGCTACACCTTC.

The chain uses TRBV4-2 and TRBJ2-5, with TRBD2 matching 11 bases. Unmatched junction bases numbered 4, after V lost 0 bases and J lost 4 bases. CDR1 LGHNA and CDR2 YNFKEQ come from the germline V gene. The CDR3 is made up of 16 amino acids. In DNA, the CDR3 is TGTGCCAGCAGCCAAGATCAAACTAGCGGGGGAGAGACCCAGTACTTC. Protein sequence: CASSQDQTSGGETQYF.

Only a few counts were recorded for this clonotype. The rearrangement uses TRBV7-9 and TRBJ2-3; perhaps TRBD1 as D (6 bases). The CDR3 contains 15 residues. The V end lost 2 bases, the J end lost 9 bases, and 18 bases lay between the germline ends. The germline V gene has CDR1 SEHNR and CDR2 FQNEAQ (reference sequence). CDR3 bases: TGTGCCAGCAGCTTAAAGGGGGAAGTCCCAGGAACGCAGTATTTT. Amino acid sequence: CASSLKGEVPGTQYF. Combining the CDR3 with reference TRBV7-9 and TRBJ2-3 gives the whole variable domain DTGVSQNPRHKITKRGQNVTFRCDPISEHNRLYWYRQTLGQGPEFLTYFQNEAQLEKSRLLSDRFSAERPKGSFSTLEIQRTEQGDSAMYLCASSLKGEVPGTQYFGPGTRLTVL.

This clonotype was observed a handful of times. The genes are TRBV27 and TRBJ2-5; D unclear. CDR3 length: 13 residues. V was cut by 4 bases and J by 1 base, with 7 bases left in between. Germline CDR1 is MNHEY and CDR2 is SMNVEV (reference sequence). CDR3 protein: CASSSLSQETQYF. CDR3 sequence (DNA): TGTGCCAGCAGTTCCCTCTCCCAAGAGACCCAGTACTTC.

This clonotype has a count of ten or more. V and J are TRBV7-6 and TRBJ2-7, with TRBD1 matching 9 bases. Germline V gene data show CDR1 as SGHVS and CDR2 as FNYEAQ. Germline trimming cut 2 bases from V and 5 bases from J; bases unmatched to any gene: 7. The CDR3 runs 15 residues. The CDR3 sequence: CASSLTGTGKNEQYV. DNA for the CDR3: TGTGCCAGCAGCTTAACCGGGACAGGGAAAAACGAGCAGTACGTC.

This clonotype has just one count. The chain recombines TRBV6-6 with TRBJ2-7, with D possibly TRBD1 on 5 matching bases. V shed 8 bases and J shed 4 bases, with 15 bases lying between them. In germline, CDR1 is MNHNY, CDR2 SVGAGI (reference sequence). This CDR3 comprises 13 residues. The CDR3 spells CASLTANHYEQYF. In nucleotides, the CDR3 is TGTGCCAGCTTGACAGCGAACCATTACGAGCAGTACTTC.

This clonotype was observed a few times. The chain carries TRBV19 and TRBJ1-1, with a weak D call TRBD1 (6 bases). The CDR3 length is 15 residues. The germline V gene encodes CDR1 LNHDA and CDR2 SQIVND (reference sequence). Trimming pared 7 bases from V and 1 base from J, leaving 16 bases between. The CDR3: CASTARPDRNTEAFF. The CDR3 DNA is TGTGCCAGTACAGCCCGACCGGACAGGAACACTGAAGCTTTCTTT.

This clonotype occurred many times. The chain is built from TRBV6-1 and TRBJ2-3; the match to TRBD2 covers 12 bases. Germline-derived CDR1 and CDR2 are MNHNS and SASEGT. This CDR3 comprises 15 residues. V lost 5 bases, J lost 2 bases, and 2 bases stayed unmatched. Here the CDR3 reads CASSWTSGATDTQYF. CDR3 DNA sequence: TGTGCCAGCAGTTGGACTAGCGGGGCCACAGATACGCAGTATTTT.